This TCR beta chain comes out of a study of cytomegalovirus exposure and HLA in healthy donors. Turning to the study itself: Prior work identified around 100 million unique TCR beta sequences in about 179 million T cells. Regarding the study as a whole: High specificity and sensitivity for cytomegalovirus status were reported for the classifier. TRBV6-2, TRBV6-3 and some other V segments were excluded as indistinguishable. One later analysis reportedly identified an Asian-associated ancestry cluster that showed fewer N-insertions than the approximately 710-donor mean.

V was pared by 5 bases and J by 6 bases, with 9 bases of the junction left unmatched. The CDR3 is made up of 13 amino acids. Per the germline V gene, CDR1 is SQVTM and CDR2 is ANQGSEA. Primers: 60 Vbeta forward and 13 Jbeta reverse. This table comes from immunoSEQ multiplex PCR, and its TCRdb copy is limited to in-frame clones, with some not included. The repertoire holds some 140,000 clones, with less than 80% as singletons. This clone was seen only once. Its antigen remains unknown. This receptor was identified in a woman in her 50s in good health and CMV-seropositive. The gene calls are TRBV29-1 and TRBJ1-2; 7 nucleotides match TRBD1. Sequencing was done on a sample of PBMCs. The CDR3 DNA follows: TGCAGCGTTTGGCGACAGGGCCGGGATGGCTACACCTTC. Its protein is CSVWRQGRDGYTF.